A single sample gave rise to the 2 T cell receptor beta chains below, sequenced in a study of T cells after yellow fever vaccination. TCRdb reanalysed the 5' RACE reads using MiXCR and keeps one entry per CDR3 protein. The sample holds under 700,000 distinct CDR3 sequences, around a sixth seen once. The source material was PBMCs, sampled about 5 days after the first yellow fever vaccination. These receptors originate from a man younger than 35 who received the YFV17D yellow fever vaccine.

This clonotype was counted ten times or more. The CDR3 nucleotides are TGCGCCAGCAGCCAAGATATCTCTGAGGGAGGCTACACCTTC. It encodes CASSQDISEGGYTF. The J gene is TRBJ1-2, the V gene TRBV4-3; D gene ambiguous. V was cut by 0 bases and J by 8 bases, with 13 bases left in between. The CDR3 spans 14 residues. Germline V gives CDR1 LGHNA, CDR2 YSLEER.

The V and J genes are TRBV20-1 and TRBJ1-2, with D possibly TRBD1 on 5 matching bases. Germline CDR1 reads DFQATT; CDR2 reads SNEGSKA (reference sequence). V was shortened by 3 bases and J by 8 bases, with 16 bases between the two germline ends. CDR3 length: 13 residues. Here the CDR3 reads CSAREGTSKGYTF. The CDR3, as DNA: TGCAGTGCTAGGGAGGGGACGTCCAAGGGCTACACCTTC.